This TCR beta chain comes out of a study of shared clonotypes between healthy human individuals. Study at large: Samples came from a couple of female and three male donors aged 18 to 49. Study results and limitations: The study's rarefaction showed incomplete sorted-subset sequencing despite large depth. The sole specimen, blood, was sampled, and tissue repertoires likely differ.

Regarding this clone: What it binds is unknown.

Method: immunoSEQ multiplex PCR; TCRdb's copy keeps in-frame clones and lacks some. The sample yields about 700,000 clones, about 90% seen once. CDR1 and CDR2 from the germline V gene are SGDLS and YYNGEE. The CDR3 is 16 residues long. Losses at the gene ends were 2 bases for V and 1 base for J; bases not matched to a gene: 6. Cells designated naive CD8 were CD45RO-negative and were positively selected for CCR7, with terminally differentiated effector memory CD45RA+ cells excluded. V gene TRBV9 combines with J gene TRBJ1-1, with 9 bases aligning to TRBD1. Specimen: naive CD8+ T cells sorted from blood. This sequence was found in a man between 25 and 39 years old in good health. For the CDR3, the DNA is TGTGCCAGCAGCGTCACCGGGACAGGGACGAACACTGAAGCTTTCTTT. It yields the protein CASSVTGTGTNTEAFF.